The T cell receptor beta chain described here comes from a study of shared T cell receptors in the human thymus. The table came from immunoSEQ multiplex PCR; TCRdb's copy has only in-frame clones and leaves some out. The sample has 600,000 to 900,000 clones; approximately 85% are singletons. V was pared by 1 base and J by 6 bases, with 28 bases between. Germline lookup yields CDR1 MNHNS and CDR2 SASEGT. The CDR3 is 19 residues long. These same data were also listed under a study on human thymus T cells. As that study records: Corrective cardiac surgery supplied the resected thymus tissue.

The receptor was derived from a girl under three years old with a congenital heart defect. The chain links TRBV6-1 to TRBJ2-7, with D possibly being TRBD2 (6 bases). The sequencing sample was made of thymocytes. CDR3 residues: CASSEEVRGTDGHGSEQYF. CDR3 in DNA: TGTGCCAGCAGTGAAGAAGTTCGGGGGACGGACGGTCATGGGAGCGAGCAGTACTTC.